A single sample is the source of the 14 T cell receptor beta chains below, sequenced in a study of blood T cell repertoires in COVID-19. Assay: immunoSEQ multiplex PCR; the TCRdb copy retains only in-frame clones and omits some. The sample comprises roughly 280,000 clones, 65% to 90% of which are singletons, and roughly 1.8% rests with the top ten. The sample taken for sequencing was peripheral blood. These receptor sequences come from a young man with active or convalescent COVID-19.

This clone has only one observation. The gene calls are TRBV7-9 and TRBJ2-1, with D possibly matching TRBD2 (5 bases). The CDR3 is 10 residues long. V was trimmed by 11 bases and J by 10 bases, leaving 12 bases between them. The germline CDR1 and CDR2 sequences are SEHNR and FQNEAQ (reference sequence). The CDR3 sequence is CAGETGEQFF. CDR3 sequence (DNA): TGTGCCGGGGAGACGGGGGAGCAGTTCTTC.

This chain links TRBV19 with TRBJ2-4, with 7 nucleotides matching TRBD2. Germline CDR1 LNHDA, CDR2 SQIVND (reference sequence). CDR3 size: 14 residues. The J segment lost 5 bases and the V segment lost 3 bases, leaving 4 bases of the junction unmatched. The CDR3 region has the DNA TGTGCCAGTAGTATCGGAGCGGGGCAAAACATTCAGTACTTC. Translated: CASSIGAGQNIQYF.

The genes are TRBV27 and TRBJ2-1; tentatively, D is TRBD2 (6 bases). CDR1 is MNHEY and CDR2 is SMNVEV in the germline V gene (reference sequence). CDR3 size: 13 residues. Trimming took off 9 bases at V and 14 bases at J, with 23 bases between the two ends. The CDR3 region is CASGLGGGIKKFF. The CDR3 DNA follows: TGTGCCAGTGGCTTGGGGGGAGGTATCAAGAAGTTCTTC.

This rearrangement joins TRBV13 to TRBJ2-7; TRBD2 aligns across 10 bases. The germline CDR1 and CDR2 sequences are PRHDT and FYEKMQ (reference sequence). J lost 0 bases, V lost 5 bases, and 4 bases had no gene match. This CDR3 contains 15 residues. Here the CDR3 DNA reads TGTGCCAGCAGCCCCGGACTAGCGGACTCCTACGAGCAGTACTTC. Residues: CASSPGLADSYEQYF. Supplemented by reference TRBV13 and TRBJ2-7, the full variable domain reads AAGVIQSPRHLIKEKRETATLKCYPIPRHDTVYWYQQGPGQDPQFLISFYEKMQSDKGSIPDRFSAQQFSDYHSELNMSSLELGDSALYFCASSPGLADSYEQYFGPGTRLTVT.

This chain uses TRBV9 with TRBJ1-1, with 8 bases matching TRBD1. The CDR3 contains 16 residues. Germline values: CDR1 SGDLS, CDR2 YYNGEE. The V and J ends lost 0 bases and 1 base, in that order; junction bases with no gene match: 5. CDR3 loop: CASSVGGQGTNTEAFF. CDR3 DNA: TGTGCCAGCAGCGTAGGAGGACAGGGAACGAACACTGAAGCTTTCTTT.

The chain recombines TRBV2 with TRBJ2-5, with D unresolved. V lost 2 bases and J lost 0, with 7 bases in between. The CDR3 extends over 14 amino acids. Germline V gives CDR1 SNHLY, CDR2 FYNNEI. Written as DNA, the CDR3 is TGTGCCAGCAGTGAACACGCTAACCAAGAGACCCAGTACTTC. Its protein is CASSEHANQETQYF.

This clone was seen just once. The CDR3 reads CASSLTGSNTEAFF. The CDR3 nucleotides read TGTGCCAGCAGTTTAACAGGATCGAACACTGAAGCTTTCTTT. The chain joins TRBV27 to TRBJ1-1, with a tentative D call TRBD1 (5 bases). The CDR3 totals 14 residues. Germline loops: CDR1 MNHEY, CDR2 SMNVEV (reference sequence). Trimming cost V 2 bases and J 1 base, with 8 bases left between them.

This chain joins TRBV27 and TRBJ2-1; tentative D call: TRBD1 (5 bases). From germline, CDR1 is MNHEY and CDR2 SMNVEV (reference sequence). The CDR3 sequence is 14 residues long. V lost 2 bases, J lost 15 bases, and 20 bases lay in between. The CDR3 protein is CASSLGGTGQPRFF. The CDR3 DNA reads as TGTGCCAGCAGTTTAGGTGGAACAGGCCAACCCCGGTTCTTC.

CDR3 loop: CASSLAGTSVSEQYF. The DNA of the CDR3 is TGTGCCAGCAGCCTCGCCGGGACTAGTGTCTCCGAGCAGTACTTC. The chain links TRBV14 to TRBJ2-7, with 8 nucleotides matching TRBD2. The CDR3 is made up of 15 amino acids. V lost 4 bases and J lost 6; bases outside the gene matches: 11. The germline CDR1 and CDR2 sequences are SGHDN and FVKESK.

There are a few counts of this clone. The CDR3 spells CATHKQEDSNQPQHF. CDR3 DNA sequence: TGTGCCACTCATAAGCAGGAGGATAGCAATCAGCCCCAGCATTTT. The V gene is TRBV6-4, the J gene TRBJ1-5, with no clear D. The germline gives CDR1 MRHNA, CDR2 SNTAGT. CDR3 length: 15 amino acids. The V end lost 10 bases, the J end lost 0 bases, and 16 bases lay between the germline ends.

The chain is built from TRBV7-8 and TRBJ2-1, with D perhaps matching TRBD2 (6 bases). This CDR3 spans 15 amino acids. V lost 1 base to trimming and J lost 1 base, with 8 bases between them. Germline loops: CDR1 SGHVS, CDR2 FQNEAQ. In nucleotides, the CDR3 is TGTGCCAGCAGCTTAGTTGCGGGGTCCTACAATGAGCAGTTCTTC. As protein: CASSLVAGSYNEQFF.

The rearrangement joins TRBV7-2 to TRBJ1-2; no clear D. The CDR3 consists of 13 residues. V was trimmed by 5 bases and J by 4 bases, leaving 11 bases between them. The germline CDR1 and CDR2 sequences are SGHTA and FQGNSA. This chain's CDR3 is CASSAPRGYGYTF. CDR3 DNA: TGTGCCAGCAGCGCTCCCCGGGGCTATGGCTACACCTTC.

About this clone itself: Its ends do not fully match the called genes, so a read error is possible. The rearrangement joins TRBV6-2 or TRBV6-3 to TRBJ2-1; D unclear. The CDR3 totals 14 residues. The germline CDR1 and CDR2 sequences are MNHEY and SVGEGT. This chain's CDR3 is CASSYLADYNEQFF. The DNA of the CDR3 is TGTGCGAGCAGTTACTTGGCTGATTACAATGAGCAGTTCTTC.

The rearrangement joins TRBV2 to TRBJ1-3; 7 bases agree with TRBD1. The V gene's germline CDR1 is SNHLY and CDR2 FYNNEI. This CDR3 comprises 15 residues. V lost 6 bases and J lost 0; bases outside the gene matches: 5. This CDR3 is CASRATGISGNTIYF. In nucleotides, the CDR3 is TGTGCCAGCAGAGCGACAGGGATCTCTGGAAACACCATATATTTT. Combining the CDR3 with reference TRBV2 and TRBJ1-3 gives the whole variable domain EPEVTQTPSHQVTQMGQEVILRCVPISNHLYFYWYRQILGQKVEFLVSFYNNEISEKSEIFDDQFSVERPDGSNFTLKIRSTKLEDSAMYFCASRATGISGNTIYFGEGSWLTVV.